The clone carrying this T cell receptor beta chain has at least ten counts. Its target is unknown. On the basis of clinical symptoms, serum thyroxine and TRAb, thyroid ultrasound and orbital computed tomography, diagnoses were made. About 10 ml of fresh peripheral blood supplied the PBMCs. There are 17 residues in the CDR3. V lost 5 bases to trimming and J lost 4 bases; unmatched junction nucleotides: 16. The V gene's germline CDR1 is MDHEN and CDR2 SYDVKM. These data originate in a study of T cells in Graves' hyperthyroidism and ophthalmopathy. Points from the study as a whole: Most clonotypes expanded in the thyroid (above 0.001) were also present in blood. The model predicted ophthalmopathy a median approximately 6.3 months before onset.

There were TCR beta CDR3 regions amplified from RNA transcripts. An initial round of RT-PCR targeting the TCR CDR3 relied on the HTBI primer set. TCRdb re-called the multiplex PCR reads with MiXCR, one entry per CDR3 protein. Here the sample spans hundreds of thousands of distinct CDR3 sequences, approximately 17% being singletons. The receptor was derived from a young woman with Graves' ophthalmopathy. The sequenced sample consisted of blood. The V gene is TRBV28, the J gene TRBJ2-5, with 7 nucleotides matching TRBD1. CDR3 residues: CASSPPSPRQGGETQYF. In DNA form, the CDR3 reads TGTGCCAGCAGTCCTCCCAGCCCACGACAGGGCGGAGAGACCCAGTACTTC.